A selection of T cell receptor beta chains follows, all from one sample in a study of PD-1 blockade in classical Hodgkin lymphoma. Method: immunoSEQ multiplex PCR; TCRdb's copy keeps in-frame clones and lacks some. Counted here are around 26,000 clones, approximately 69% occurring once; the ten biggest clones make up approximately 3.4%. The source was peripheral blood mononuclear cells (PBMCs), collected at baseline. The receptors were gathered from a human donor with classical Hodgkin lymphoma. CDR3s include the opening cysteine and the closing phenylalanine or tryptophan. Not every row has a clone size; where given, it reads once, few, many or a size class.

CAWSSAYSLGNTGELFF	TRBJ2-2	.	TRBV30
CASSFLEKGRYEQYF	TRBJ2-7	few	TRBV28
CASSVRGGELFF	TRBJ2-2	.	TRBV9
CASSSQGPNQPQHF	TRBJ1-5	few	TRBV6-5
CAWSDTDTEAFF	TRBJ1-1	.	TRBV30
CASRSNKRAASPDTQYF	TRBJ2-3	.	TRBV5-1
CASSLSRNTEAFF	TRBJ1-1	.	TRBV7-9
CASSERAGVETQYF	TRBJ2-5	.	TRBV6-4
CASSDSGTYSGDYGYTF	TRBJ1-2	.	TRBV6-1
CASSDWGAREQYF	TRBJ2-7	.	TRBV6-5
CASSWTGGGTGELFF	TRBJ2-2	.	TRBV27
CASSFLSGELFF	TRBJ2-2	.	TRBV27